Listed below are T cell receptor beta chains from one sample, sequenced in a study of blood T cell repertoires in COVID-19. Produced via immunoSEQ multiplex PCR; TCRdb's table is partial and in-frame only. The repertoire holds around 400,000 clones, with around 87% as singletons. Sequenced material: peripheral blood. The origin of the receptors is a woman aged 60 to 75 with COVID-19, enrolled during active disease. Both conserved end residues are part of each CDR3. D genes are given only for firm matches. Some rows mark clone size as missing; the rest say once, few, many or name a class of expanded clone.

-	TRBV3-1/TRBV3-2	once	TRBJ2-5	CASSPQGPETQYF	TGTGCCAGCAGCCCCCAGGGGCCTGAGACCCAGTACTTC
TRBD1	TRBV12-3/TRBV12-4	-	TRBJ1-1	CASREQGATEAFF	TGTGCCAGCAGGGAACAGGGGGCTACTGAAGCTTTCTTT
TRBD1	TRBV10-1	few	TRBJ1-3	CASTGGPGNTIYF	TGCGCCAGCACAGGGGGCCCTGGAAACACCATATATTTT
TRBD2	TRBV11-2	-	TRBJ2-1	CASSKLAVEQFF	TGTGCCAGCAGCAAACTAGCGGTTGAGCAGTTCTTC
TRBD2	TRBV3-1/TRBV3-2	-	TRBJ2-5	CATSKRGGLETQYF	TGTGCCACCAGTAAGCGGGGGGGCCTGGAGACCCAGTACTTC
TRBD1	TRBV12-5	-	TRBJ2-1	CASAGTVDKQFF	TGTGCTAGTGCTGGGACAGTGGATAAGCAGTTCTTC
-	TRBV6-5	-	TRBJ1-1	CASSYSNSRNTEAFF	TGTGCCAGCAGTTACTCGAACTCCCGCAACACTGAAGCTTTCTTT
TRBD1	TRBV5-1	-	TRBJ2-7	CASSLPGTGSSYEQYF	TGCGCCAGCAGCTTGCCCGGGACAGGATCCTCCTACGAGCAGTACTTC
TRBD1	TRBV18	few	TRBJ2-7	CASSQDRLGQGSGEQYF	TGTGCCAGCTCCCAGGATAGACTTGGACAGGGTTCGGGGGAGCAGTACTTC
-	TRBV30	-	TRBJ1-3	CAWRPGAGNTIYF	TGTGCCTGGAGGCCCGGGGCTGGAAACACCATATATTTT
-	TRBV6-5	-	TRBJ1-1	CATKGGHMNAEAFF	TGTGCCACAAAGGGAGGGCATATGAACGCTGAAGCTTTCTTT
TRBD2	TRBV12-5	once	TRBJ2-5	CASGLSWWGGQETQYF	TGTGCTAGTGGTTTGAGCTGGTGGGGGGGACAAGAGACCCAGTACTTC
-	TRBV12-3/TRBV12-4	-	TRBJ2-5	CASSLPPAGQYF	TGTGCCAGCAGTTTGCCCCCAGCGGGCCAGTACTTC
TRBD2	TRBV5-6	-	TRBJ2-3	CASSLVAGGLTDTQYF	TGTGCCAGCAGCTTGGTAGCGGGGGGTCTTACAGATACGCAGTATTTT
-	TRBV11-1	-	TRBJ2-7	CASSSPGSYEQYF	TGTGCCAGCAGCTCGCCGGGGTCCTACGAGCAGTACTTC
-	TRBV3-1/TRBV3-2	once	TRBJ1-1	CASSPRGSRTNTEAFF	TGTGCCAGCAGCCCTCGCGGCAGCCGAACGAACACTGAAGCTTTCTTT
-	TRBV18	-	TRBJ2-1	CASSLAQGRGYNEQFF	TGTGCCAGCTCTCTCGCCCAAGGTCGGGGCTACAATGAGCAGTTCTTC
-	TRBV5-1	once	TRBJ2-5	CASSLGGVETQYF	TGCGCCAGCAGCTTGGGCGGGGTGGAGACCCAGTACTTC
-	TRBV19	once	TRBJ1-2	CASTQGMRSNYGYTF	TGTGCCAGTACCCAGGGAATGCGGTCGAACTATGGCTACACCTTC
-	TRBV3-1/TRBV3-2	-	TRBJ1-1	CASSQPWTEGVTEAFF	TGTGCCAGCAGCCAGCCCTGGACGGAAGGGGTAACTGAAGCTTTCTTT
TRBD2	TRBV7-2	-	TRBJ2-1	CASSLEVAGNNEQFF	TGTGCCAGCAGCTTAGAGGTAGCGGGGAACAATGAGCAGTTCTTC
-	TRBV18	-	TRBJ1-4	CASSSLQGRGEKLFF	TGTGCCAGCTCATCCTTACAGGGTAGAGGTGAAAAACTGTTTTTT
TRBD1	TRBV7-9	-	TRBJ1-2	CASSFDRGKYGYTF	TGTGCCAGCAGCTTCGACAGGGGGAAATATGGCTACACCTTC
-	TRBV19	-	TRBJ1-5	CASNAPLNQPQHF	TGTGCCAGTAATGCGCCGCTGAATCAGCCCCAGCATTTT
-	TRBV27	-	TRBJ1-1	CASSSPRGPGNTEAFF	TGTGCCAGCAGTTCCCCCAGGGGACCCGGGAACACTGAAGCTTTCTTT
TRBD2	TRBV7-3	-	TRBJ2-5	CASSLSGSGVVETQYF	TGTGCCAGCAGCTTAAGTGGTAGCGGGGTTGTCGAGACCCAGTACTTC
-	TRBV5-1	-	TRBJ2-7	CASSGRGPSYEQYF	TGCGCCAGTTCCGGGCGGGGGCCCTCCTACGAGCAGTACTTC
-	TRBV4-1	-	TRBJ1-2	CASSQGRQVISYGYTF	TGCGCCAGCAGCCAAGGTAGACAGGTGATTTCCTATGGCTACACCTTC
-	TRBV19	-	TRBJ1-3	CASSPQESSGNTIYF	TGTGCCAGTAGTCCACAGGAGAGCTCTGGAAACACCATATATTTT
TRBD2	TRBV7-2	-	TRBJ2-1	CASSLEPSGRQFF	TGTGCCAGCAGCTTAGAGCCTAGCGGGAGGCAGTTCTTC
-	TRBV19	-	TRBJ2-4	CASSIDTVWAKNIQYF	TGTGCCAGTAGTATAGATACAGTTTGGGCCAAAAACATTCAGTACTTC
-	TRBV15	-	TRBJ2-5	CATSRGRLAGETQYF	TGTGCCACCAGCAGAGGACGGCTAGCCGGGGAGACCCAGTACTTC
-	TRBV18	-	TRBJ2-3	CASSPAGDTQYF	TGTGCCAGCTCACCCGCCGGAGATACGCAGTATTTT
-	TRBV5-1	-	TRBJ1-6	CASSSRNSPLHF	TGCGCCAGCAGCTCGCGAAATTCACCCCTCCACTTT
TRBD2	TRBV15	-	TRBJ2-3	CATSNPLAGFTDTQYF	TGTGCCACCAGCAACCCACTAGCGGGGTTCACAGATACGCAGTATTTT
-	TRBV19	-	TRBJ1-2	CASSIVAGQRGYTF	TGTGCCAGTAGTATCGTCGCAGGCCAACGAGGCTACACCTTC
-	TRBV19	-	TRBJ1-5	CASSMKAGRSNQPQHF	TGTGCCAGTAGTATGAAGGCGGGTCGGAGCAATCAGCCCCAGCATTTT
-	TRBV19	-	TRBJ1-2	CASSSRGRVDYGYTF	TGTGCCAGTAGTTCGCGGGGAAGAGTTGACTATGGCTACACCTTC
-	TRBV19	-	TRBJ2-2	CASSILAGHTGELFF	TGTGCCAGTAGTATTCTTGCGGGTCACACCGGGGAGCTGTTTTTT
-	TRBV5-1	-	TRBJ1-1	CASSLAAGGGSEAFF	TGCGCCAGCAGCTTGGCCGCAGGCGGGGGGTCTGAAGCTTTCTTT
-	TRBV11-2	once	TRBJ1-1	CASSSQDTEAFF	TGTGCCAGCAGCTCCCAGGACACTGAAGCTTTCTTT
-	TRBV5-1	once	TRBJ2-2	CASSPRTVPNTGELFF	TGCGCCAGCAGCCCCCGGACAGTCCCAAACACCGGGGAGCTGTTTTTT
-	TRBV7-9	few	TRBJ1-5	CASSFGSQPQHF	TGTGCCAGCAGCTTCGGGAGTCAGCCCCAGCATTTT
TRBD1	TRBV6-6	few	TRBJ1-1	CASSSGTGILNTEAFF	TGTGCCAGCAGCTCCGGGACAGGGATATTGAACACTGAAGCTTTCTTT
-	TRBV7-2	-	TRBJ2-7	CASSLRHREHEQYF	TGTGCCAGCAGCTTAAGGCACAGGGAGCACGAGCAGTACTTC
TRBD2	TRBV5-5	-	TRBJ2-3	CASSSWTSGADTQYF	TGTGCCAGCAGCTCATGGACTAGCGGGGCAGATACGCAGTATTTT
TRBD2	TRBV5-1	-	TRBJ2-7	CASSYPAGGYEQYF	TGCGCCAGCAGCTACCCAGCGGGGGGCTACGAGCAGTACTTC
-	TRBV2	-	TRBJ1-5	CASSPTTANQPQHF	TGTGCCAGCAGTCCTACGACAGCTAATCAGCCCCAGCATTTT
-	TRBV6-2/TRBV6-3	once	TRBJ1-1	CASSFPQGYTEAFF	TGTGCCAGCAGTTTCCCACAGGGATACACTGAAGCTTTCTTT
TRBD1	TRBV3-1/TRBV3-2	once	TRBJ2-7	CASSQRDRGYEQYF	TGTGCCAGCAGCCAACGGGACAGGGGGTACGAGCAGTACTTC
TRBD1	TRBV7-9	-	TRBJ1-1	CASSLGQGLNTEAFF	TGTGCCAGCAGCTTAGGACAGGGCTTGAACACTGAAGCTTTCTTT
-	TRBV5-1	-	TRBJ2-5	CASSLVPVSGETQYF	TGCGCCAGCAGCTTGGTTCCCGTCTCCGGGGAGACCCAGTACTTC
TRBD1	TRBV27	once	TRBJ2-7	CASSFNQGAVYEQYF	TGTGCCAGCAGTTTCAACCAGGGGGCTGTGTACGAGCAGTACTTC
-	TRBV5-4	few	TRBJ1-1	CASSFDRNEAFF	TGTGCCAGCAGCTTTGACAGAAATGAAGCTTTCTTT